The T cell receptor beta chain described here comes from a study of beta chain features in type 1 diabetes. Study-wide points: Shortening that was moderate but significant affected the TCRB CDR3s of Type 1 diabetes patients in all four CD4+ subsets. Here, the possible influence of HLA type (on TCRB rearrangement) remained unresolved.

As regards this clone: Antigen specificity is unknown.

Looked up from germline, CDR1 is SGDLS and CDR2 is YYNGEE. V lost 0 bases to trimming and J lost 5 bases; unmatched junction nucleotides: 12. The CDR3 is 18 amino acids. Of the isolated RNA, all was reverse transcribed, and so the sequenced material was expressed TCRB transcripts. Using immunoSEQ multiplex PCR, the repertoire was profiled, and TCRdb retains in-frame clones only, with some absent. Of about 710,000 clones in the sample, more than 13% were seen once. V gene TRBV9 combines with J gene TRBJ2-1, with 9 nucleotides matching TRBD2. The clonotype comes from a man between 18 and 29 years old with type 1 diabetes. Sequenced sample: naive CD4+ T cells from blood. The CDR3 sequence is CASSVESGGRVLHNEQFF. CDR3 bases: TGTGCCAGCAGCGTAGAATCTGGCGGGAGGGTCTTGCACAATGAGCAGTTCTTC.